The source of this T cell receptor beta chain is a study of radiation and T cells in renal cell carcinoma (dated by TCRdb to 2020 to 2021). Study-level background: The samples were drawn from a clinical trial, where primary renal cell carcinomas were treated with 15 Gy of stereotactic body radiation therapy and then removed by nephrectomy 4 weeks afterward. Across all 50 or so samples, 4,016,671 unique CDR3 nucleotide sequences, encoding 2,658,974 unique CDR3 amino acid sequences, were identified. In total, fewer than 55 samples, comprising 25 or so tumors and approximately 27 peripheral blood samples, were subjected to TCR beta sequencing. Broad study findings and their caveats: Because no pretreatment tumor biopsies were available, whether clonotypes were present in the tumor at baseline could not be determined. Blood repertoire dynamics were not followed beyond 4 weeks after treatment. Effects of radiation dose or scheduling on the TCR repertoire could not be addressed with the single-armed trial design. In blood, the top tumor clonotypes increased between baseline and 2 weeks post-radiation and then shrank by 4 weeks, which suggests that tumor-resident clones expanded only transiently.

CDR1 and CDR2, looked up from the germline V gene, are MDHEN and SYDVKM. V is reduced by 5 bases and J by 3 bases, leaving a spacing of 20 bases between them. The CDR3 contains 16 residues, cysteine and phenylalanine counted. Of the read, only the CDR3 DNA is kept; its 48 bases are in frame from base 1. TCR beta libraries were generated from genomic DNA with the immunoSEQ kit, following the manufacturer's recommendations. Library preparation used a first multiplex PCR with proprietary primers, then a second PCR adding unique barcodes, with bead cleanups after each round. Each sample batch included a kit-provided positive control reaction and a negative control reaction. The final libraries were assessed on an Agilent 4200 TapeStation D1000 ScreenTape, pooled by volume, and quantified by qPCR. Sequencing was performed on an Illumina NextSeq500 with a MidOutput 150-cycle cartridge, and 156 Read1 and 15 Index1 cycles were run with kit custom primers. The pooled library was loaded at roughly 0.9 pM with roughly 19% PhiX control spiked in. As for the authors' bioinformatics: The vendor-processed data were analyzed in R, and a clonotype was defined as all T cells that share the same CDR3 nucleotide sequence. For clone abundance analyses, frequencies were normalized to the 10,000 most abundant clones per sample. Public T cell clones, which averaged fewer than five per sample, were excluded before analysis. An abundance difference of at least 32-fold between compartments was the criterion for calling clonotypes tumor-enriched or baseline blood-enriched. A beta-binomial differential abundance model was applied to find clonotypes that expanded or contracted between blood time points. The Baroni-Urbani and Buser coefficient was used to measure tumor-blood repertoire similarity, and groups were compared with two-tailed Wilcoxon tests in R. TCRdb holds this immuneACCESS table with in-frame rearrangements only. Some clones are missing; in checked studies, unresolved V genes explain under half, and the rest has no known cause. The DNA was the basis for D and trimming; V, J and clone size are from that table. For this sample there are 70,000 or so clones; about four fifths appear just once. The top ten clones comprise approximately 5% of the sample.

What this sample's time point label stands for: blood 2 weeks post-SBRT. Sample treatment or condition, as interpreted from the label and publication: 15 Gy SBRT to primary tumor, nephrectomy 4 weeks later. To track tumor-enriched clonotypes, serial peripheral blood was sampled from radiation-treated patients at baseline and at 2 weeks and 4 weeks after SBRT. Renal cell carcinoma with clear cell pathology was present in all patients. The QIAamp DNA Blood Mini Kit (Qiagen) was used to prepare genomic DNA for TCR sequencing. The analyses included only samples that passed all quality control checks. Worth noting for this clone: No antigen is known for it. Base qualities are not provided; no much larger clone lies one nucleotide away.

The rearrangement joined TRBV28 to TRBJ2-7; TRBD2 might be the D gene, on 6 matching bases. Here the sequenced sample was blood, taken from a patient whose treatment included radiotherapy and nephrectomy. The receptor was isolated from a man in his 60s with renal cell carcinoma. CDR3 reads: CASSGPHPGVDYEQYF. The DNA sequence is TGTGCCAGCAGTGGCCCCCATCCGGGGGTGGACTACGAGCAGTACTTC.